This T cell receptor beta chain appears in the sequencing data of a study of cytomegalovirus exposure and HLA in healthy donors. Study-wide points: Accurate HLA-A and HLA-B prediction from TCR beta sequences was reported for most subjects. TCR beta V- and J-gene trimming was later associated with a missense DCLRE1C variant. There were some V segments, including TRBV6-2 and TRBV6-3, excluded as indistinguishable. In an earlier analysis, most TCR beta V segments were productive about 87% or about 30% of the time.

This clone has a single count. Its antigen is not known. The CDR3 covers 14 residues. Germline V gives CDR1 MNHEY, CDR2 SVGAGI. V gave up 4 bases and J gave up 5 bases; unmatched junction bases: 7. PCR amplification relied on 60 Vbeta primers (plus 13 Jbeta primers). Using immunoSEQ multiplex PCR, the repertoire was profiled, and TCRdb retains in-frame clones only, with some absent. The data show some 120,000 clones, roughly 80% seen once. This clonotype was sampled from a man aged 25 to 40 in good health and CMV-seronegative. Sequencing was performed on PBMCs. The rearrangement uses TRBV6-5 and TRBJ2-7; TRBD1 agrees at 8 bases. This CDR3 reads CASSFRTGRDEQYF. The CDR3 coding sequence is TGTGCCAGCAGTTTTAGGACAGGGCGGGACGAGCAGTACTTC.